The 29 T cell receptor beta chains given below trace back to one sample, sequenced in a study of CD8+CD57+ T cells in acquired aplastic anemia. Profiling that covered TCR beta VDJ and CDR3 relied on genomic DNA as its template. TCRdb reprocessed the reads with MiXCR, giving one entry per CDR3 protein. There are around 150,000 distinct CDR3 sequences in the sample; approximately 43% occur only once, and approximately 1% lies in the top ten. Source material: sorted CD4+, CD8+, or CD8+CD57+ T cells (not recorded which) from PBMCs. The receptor set was obtained from a human donor in good health.

The table lists this clonotype with a few counts. The chain uses TRBV2 and TRBJ1-1, with a possible D match to TRBD1 (5 bases). The CDR3 loop spans 13 amino acids. Germline assignment: CDR1 SNHLY and CDR2 FYNNEI. With 10 bases removed from V and 1 base from J, the gap between germline ends came to 13 bases. CDR3 sequence (DNA): TGTGCCACGCAACAGGTTACGAACACTGAAGCTTTCTTT. Amino acids: CATQQVTNTEAFF. Full variable domain (outside the CDR3, taken from reference TRBV2 and TRBJ1-1): EPEVTQTPSHQVTQMGQEVILRCVPISNHLYFYWYRQILGQKVEFLVSFYNNEISEKSEIFDDQFSVERPDGSNFTLKIRSTKLEDSAMYFCATQQVTNTEAFFGQGTRLTVV.

The chain employs TRBV10-3 and TRBJ2-6; TRBD1 agrees at 8 bases. The germline gives CDR1 ENHRY, CDR2 SYGVKD. The CDR3 is 16 amino acids. Trimming took 6 bases from V and 2 from J; bases not matched to a gene: 6. The CDR3 region is CAISKTGGTGANVLTF. CDR3 coding DNA: TGTGCCATCAGCAAAACAGGGGGAACTGGGGCCAACGTCCTGACTTTC.

V and J are TRBV19 and TRBJ2-3, with D possibly being TRBD2 (6 bases). The germline V and J ends were trimmed by 1 base and 1 base, with 6 bases remaining between them. The CDR3 is 14 amino acids. Per the germline V gene, CDR1 is LNHDA and CDR2 is SQIVND (reference sequence). The CDR3 is CASSIAGGTDTQYF. CDR3 DNA sequence: TGTGCCAGTAGTATAGCGGGAGGCACAGATACGCAGTATTTT.

There are many counts of this clonotype. In DNA form, the CDR3 reads TGTGCCATCAGTGATGGCGGGCCTCAGCCCCAGCATTTT. Its translation: CAISDGGPQPQHF. The chain carries TRBV10-3 and TRBJ1-5, with D uncertain. This CDR3 is 13 amino acids long. Germline values: CDR1 ENHRY, CDR2 SYGVKD. V was clipped by 3 bases and J by 6 bases, with 9 bases between them.

This clonotype has at least ten counts. V usage is TRBV20-1 and J usage is TRBJ2-7, with 9 nucleotides matching TRBD1. CDR1 DFQATT and CDR2 SNEGSKA come from the germline V gene (reference sequence). The CDR3 consists of 13 residues. Trimming removed 5 bases from V and 5 bases from J; junction bases left unmatched: 7. The CDR3 bases are TGCAGTGCTCAGGGACAGGGAATCAACGAGCAGTACTTC. Its translation: CSAQGQGINEQYF.

This clonotype was observed many times. The chain uses TRBV20-1 and TRBJ2-2; D call uncertain. The CDR3 contains 12 residues. V dropped 3 bases and J dropped 7 bases, with 9 bases sitting between them. CDR1 and CDR2 (germline): DFQATT, SNEGSKA (reference sequence). The CDR3 here is CSARPFSGELFF. The DNA of the CDR3 is TGCAGTGCTAGGCCATTCAGCGGGGAGCTGTTTTTT.

The chain joins TRBV5-1 to TRBJ1-2, with 9 bases that match TRBD1. This CDR3 is 13 amino acids long. CDR1 and CDR2 from the germline V gene are SGHRS and YFSETQ. Unmatched junction bases numbered 5, after V lost 3 bases and J lost 8 bases. Written as DNA, the CDR3 is TGCGCCAGCAGCTACGGACAGGGGTTAGGCTACACCTTC. Its translation: CASSYGQGLGYTF.

On this clonotype: This may be a read error, as it is one base from a much larger clone. The chain recombines TRBV5-1 with TRBJ2-3, with 12 bases matching TRBD2. Germline lookup yields CDR1 SGHRS and CDR2 YFSETQ. The CDR3 is 15 amino acids. The CDR3 sequence: CASSLVSSGGDTQCF. The CDR3 nucleotides are TGCGCCAGCAGCTTGGTGTCTAGCGGGGGGGATACGCAGTGTTTT.

This clonotype came up a few times. The rearrangement joins TRBV3-1 to TRBJ1-2; no firm D call. From germline, CDR1 is LGHDT and CDR2 YNNKEL (reference sequence). V gave up 2 bases and J gave up 2 bases, with 6 bases separating them. This CDR3 region has 13 residues. The CDR3 bases are TGTGCCAGCAGCCAAACGGTAAACTATGGCTACACCTTC. The encoded protein is CASSQTVNYGYTF.

In this sample, this clonotype turned up many times. The V gene is TRBV5-1, the J gene TRBJ2-6; 7 bases line up with TRBD2. Per germline, CDR1 SGHRS and CDR2 YFSETQ. Trimming cost V 4 bases and J 2 bases; bases outside gene matches: 6. The CDR3 is made up of 16 amino acids. The CDR3 loop reads CASSGGVTAGANVLTF. The CDR3 bases are TGCGCCAGCAGCGGGGGGGTGACCGCTGGGGCCAACGTCCTGACTTTC.

V usage is TRBV12-3 or TRBV12-4 and J usage is TRBJ1-1, with D hard to call. There are 16 residues in the CDR3. Trimming removed 0 bases at V and 6 bases at J, with 17 bases between. The CDR3 sequence: CASSLALMGMPAEAFF. CDR3 sequence (DNA): TGTGCCAGCAGTTTAGCGCTAATGGGAATGCCAGCTGAAGCTTTCTTT.

The rearrangement uses TRBV19 and TRBJ2-5, with TRBD1 identical over 12 bases. The CDR3 consists of 17 residues. Trimming at V came to 9 bases and at J to 4 bases, leaving 15 bases not matched to a gene. Germline assignment: CDR1 LNHDA and CDR2 SQIVND (reference sequence). This chain's CDR3 is CARVDHPGQGARETQYF. The CDR3, as DNA: TGTGCCAGAGTTGACCATCCGGGACAGGGGGCTAGAGAGACCCAGTACTTC.

At least ten counts were recorded for this clonotype. The J gene is TRBJ1-5, the V gene TRBV10-1, with D maybe TRBD1 (5 bases). The CDR3 consists of 17 residues. Germline values: CDR1 WNHNN, CDR2 SYGVQD (reference sequence). The germline V and J ends were trimmed by 9 bases and 3 bases, with 24 bases remaining between them. The CDR3 DNA reads as TGCGCCAGGCCCAACAGGAAGGCCGGGGGAGCCAATCAGCCCCAGCATTTT. Translated, it gives CARPNRKAGGANQPQHF.

A note on this clonotype: A read error may be the cause here, since a much bigger clone is one base away. The V gene is TRBV12-3 or TRBV12-4, the J gene TRBJ2-7; D perhaps matches TRBD2 (5 bases). Near its end, the DNA agrees better with TRBJ2-1, so the J call may be wrong. The CDR3 length is 15 residues. CDR3 protein: CASRLAGESWNEQFF. DNA of the CDR3: TGTGCCAGCCGTTTAGCCGGGGAAAGTTGGAATGAGCAGTTCTTC.

The chain joins TRBV2 to TRBJ2-3, with 9 bases that match TRBD1. The V and J ends lost 7 bases and 7 bases, in that order; junction bases with no gene match: 9. This CDR3 region has 14 residues. The V gene's germline CDR1 is SNHLY and CDR2 FYNNEI. CDR3 bases: TGTGCCAGCACCTTTGACAGGGGGTTAAATACGCAGTATTTT. As protein: CASTFDRGLNTQYF.

This clonotype was seen repeatedly, ten times or more. The chain is built from TRBV7-6 and TRBJ2-7; a weak D match, TRBD2 (7 bases). Trimming took 5 bases from V and 0 from J, leaving 20 bases between them. This CDR3 is 17 amino acids long. CDR1 SGHVS and CDR2 FNYEAQ come from the germline V gene. The CDR3 DNA follows: TGTGCCAGCAGCCCCTCATGGGGGCGGGGGAGCTCCTACGAGCAGTACTTC. This translates into CASSPSWGRGSSYEQYF.

The V call is TRBV7-8, the J call TRBJ1-4; TRBD1 is a possible D gene (6 bases). The CDR3 is 15 amino acids. Germline CDR1 and CDR2: SGHVS and FQNEAQ. V was cut by 1 base and J by 6 bases, with 12 bases left in between. In nucleotides, the CDR3 is TGTGCCAGCAGCTTAGTTACAGGGAGTTATGAAAAACTGTTTTTT. Translated: CASSLVTGSYEKLFF. The entire variable domain, with the rest obtained from reference TRBV7-8 and TRBJ1-4, is as follows: GAGVSQSPRYKVAKRGQDVALRCDPISGHVSLFWYQQALGQGPEFLTYFQNEAQLDKSGLPSDRFFAERPEGSVSTLKIQRTQQEDSAVYLCASSLVTGSYEKLFFGSGTQLSVL.

CDR3 DNA: TGTGCCAGCAGTCCATTATGGGATCAGCCCCAGCATTTT. Residues: CASSPLWDQPQHF. This chain joins TRBV27 and TRBJ1-5; D gene unclear. Trimming removed 5 bases from V and 5 bases from J, with 10 bases in between. The germline CDR1 and CDR2 sequences are MNHEY and SMNVEV (reference sequence). This CDR3 region has 13 residues.

The rearrangement joins TRBV28 to TRBJ2-3; 7 bases are a match to TRBD1. The germline V gene has CDR1 MDHEN and CDR2 SYDVKM. The CDR3 has 15 residues. The J segment lost 4 bases and the V segment lost 2 bases, leaving 6 bases of the junction unmatched. In DNA form, the CDR3 reads TGTGCCAGCAGTTTAATGGGGACAGTCGCAGATACGCAGTATTTT. Amino acids: CASSLMGTVADTQYF.

The J gene is TRBJ2-5, the V gene TRBV15, with D possibly TRBD2 on 5 matching bases. The CDR3 is 15 amino acids. V was shortened by 0 bases and J by 5 bases, with 13 bases between the two germline ends. CDR1 and CDR2 (germline): LNHNV, YYDKDF (reference sequence). CDR3 DNA: TGTGCCACCAGCAGAGATCGGGCTAGCTGGGAGACCCAGTACTTC. This translates into CATSRDRASWETQYF.

This clonotype was found many times. The CDR3 is CASSMGGTGWLYGYTF. The CDR3 nucleotides read TGTGCCAGTAGTATGGGGGGGACAGGTTGGCTCTATGGCTACACCTTC. The chain employs TRBV19 and TRBJ1-2; 8 positions agree with TRBD1. Germline V lookup: CDR1 LNHDA, CDR2 SQIVND (reference sequence). The CDR3 is made up of 16 amino acids. Germline trimming cut 3 bases from V and 4 bases from J; bases unmatched to any gene: 10.

The rearrangement links TRBV4-1 to TRBJ2-3; D is possibly TRBD1 or TRBD2 (5 bases each). Per germline, CDR1 MGHRA and CDR2 YSYEKL. The CDR3 is 14 residues long. V dropped 4 bases and J dropped 5 bases, with 13 bases sitting between them. The chain's CDR3 is CASSPGTLVDTQYF. CDR3 nucleotides: TGCGCCAGCAGCCCCGGGACCCTGGTAGATACGCAGTATTTT.

About this clonotype: One junction end disagrees with the germline gene, perhaps due to a read error. The chain carries TRBV11-2 and TRBJ2-7, with TRBD1 identical over 9 bases. CDR3 size: 12 residues. Germline V CDR1 and CDR2: SGHAT, FQNNGV. For the CDR3, the DNA is TGCGCGGGACAGGGTATAGGATCCGAGCAGTACTTC. As protein: CAGQGIGSEQYF.

The J gene is TRBJ1-4, the V gene TRBV19; D is unclear. The CDR3 has 15 amino acids. Between the trimmed V and J ends, which lost 9 bases and 5 bases, there was a span of 19 bases. CDR1 and CDR2 (germline): LNHDA, SQIVND (reference sequence). The CDR3 loop reads CASRTDLSYNEKLFF. CDR3 sequence (DNA): TGTGCCAGCCGGACGGACCTCTCCTACAATGAAAAACTGTTTTTT. Filled out from reference TRBV19 and TRBJ1-4, the complete variable domain reads DGGITQSPKYLFRKEGQNVTLSCEQNLNHDAMYWYRQDPGQGLRLIYYSQIVNDFQKGDIAEGYSVSREKKESFPLTVTSAQKNPTAFYLCASRTDLSYNEKLFFGSGTQLSVL.

Many counts were recorded for this clonotype. The J gene is TRBJ2-3, the V gene TRBV7-8; 8 bases are a match to TRBD1. V lost 4 bases to trimming and J lost 5 bases; unmatched junction nucleotides: 8. The CDR3 has 15 amino acids. The germline V gene has CDR1 SGHVS and CDR2 FQNEAQ. The CDR3 loop is CASSSDRGARDTQYF. The CDR3 nucleotides are TGTGCCAGCAGCTCCGACAGGGGAGCAAGAGATACGCAGTATTTT. The full variable domain, rest sourced from reference TRBV7-8 and TRBJ2-3, is GAGVSQSPRYKVAKRGQDVALRCDPISGHVSLFWYQQALGQGPEFLTYFQNEAQLDKSGLPSDRFFAERPEGSVSTLKIQRTQQEDSAVYLCASSSDRGARDTQYFGPGTRLTVL.

Note on this clonotype: A read error is possible here, since a much larger clone lies one base away. The V and J genes are TRBV6-1 and TRBJ2-7; D gene unclear. The V end was cut by 0 bases, the J end by 7 bases, with 7 bases between. The germline CDR1 and CDR2 sequences are MNHNS and SASEGT. The CDR3 extends over 12 amino acids. The CDR3 loop is CASSEARMEQYF. DNA for the CDR3: TGTGCCAGCAGTGAAGCGAGGATGGAGCAGTACTTC.

Many counts were recorded for this clonotype. The chain links TRBV12-3 or TRBV12-4 to TRBJ2-7; D unresolved. V lost 7 bases and J lost 4, with 14 bases in between. The CDR3 length is 13 residues. CDR3 protein: CASTRARQYEQYF. The CDR3 DNA follows: TGTGCCAGCACTAGGGCCAGACAATACGAGCAGTACTTC.

This chain uses TRBV2 with TRBJ2-7; D is unclear. In germline, CDR1 is SNHLY, CDR2 FYNNEI. V lost 1 base and J 2 bases, leaving 9 bases between the germline ends. The CDR3 consists of 14 residues. CDR3 region: CASSEGFLTYEQYF. CDR3 bases: TGTGCCAGCAGTGAAGGCTTCCTCACCTACGAGCAGTACTTC.

As to this clonotype: A much larger clonotype is one base distant, so this may be a read error. The chain employs TRBV12-3 or TRBV12-4 and TRBJ2-1, with D possibly being TRBD1 (6 bases). The CDR3 contains 15 residues. The CDR3 DNA follows: TGTGCCAGCAGTTGGACTGGGGGCTCCTGCAATGAGCAGTTCTTC. Residues: CASSWTGGSCNEQFF.